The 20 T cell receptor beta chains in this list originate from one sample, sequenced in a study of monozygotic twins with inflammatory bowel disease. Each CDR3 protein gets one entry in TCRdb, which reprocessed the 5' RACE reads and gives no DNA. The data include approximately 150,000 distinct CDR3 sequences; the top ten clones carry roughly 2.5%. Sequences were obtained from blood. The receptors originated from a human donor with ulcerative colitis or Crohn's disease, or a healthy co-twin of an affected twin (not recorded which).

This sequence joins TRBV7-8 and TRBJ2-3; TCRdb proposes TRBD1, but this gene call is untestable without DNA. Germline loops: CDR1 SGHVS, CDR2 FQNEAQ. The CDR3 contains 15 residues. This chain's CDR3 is CASSLDYPAEDTQYF.

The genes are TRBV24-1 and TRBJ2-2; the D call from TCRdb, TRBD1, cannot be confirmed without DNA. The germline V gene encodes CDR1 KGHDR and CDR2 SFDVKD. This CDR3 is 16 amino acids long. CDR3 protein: CATSDPARGRAGELFF.

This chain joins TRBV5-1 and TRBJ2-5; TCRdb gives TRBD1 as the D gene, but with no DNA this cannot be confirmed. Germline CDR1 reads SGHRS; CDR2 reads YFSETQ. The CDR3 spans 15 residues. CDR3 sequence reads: CASSFAGQGGETQYF.

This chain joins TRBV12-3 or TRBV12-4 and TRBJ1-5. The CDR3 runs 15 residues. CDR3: CASSLWVEGTQPQHF.

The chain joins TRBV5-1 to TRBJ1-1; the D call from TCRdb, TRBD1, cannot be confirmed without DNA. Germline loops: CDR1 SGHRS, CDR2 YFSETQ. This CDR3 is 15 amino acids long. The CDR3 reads CASGRDTGTNTEAFF.

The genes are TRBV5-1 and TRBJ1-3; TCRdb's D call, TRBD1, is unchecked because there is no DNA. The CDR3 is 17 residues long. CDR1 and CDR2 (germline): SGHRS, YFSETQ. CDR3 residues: CASSLGGAMSSGNTIYF.

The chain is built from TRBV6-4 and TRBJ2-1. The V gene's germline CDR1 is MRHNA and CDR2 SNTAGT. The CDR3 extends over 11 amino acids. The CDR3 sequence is CASSEGYEQFF.

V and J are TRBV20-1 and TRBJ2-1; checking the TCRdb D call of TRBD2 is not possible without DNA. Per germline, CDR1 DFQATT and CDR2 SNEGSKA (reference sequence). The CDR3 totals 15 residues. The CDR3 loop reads CSASDGATGLREQFF.

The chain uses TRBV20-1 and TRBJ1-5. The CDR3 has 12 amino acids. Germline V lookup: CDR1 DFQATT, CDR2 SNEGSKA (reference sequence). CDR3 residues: CSAREGPQPQHF.

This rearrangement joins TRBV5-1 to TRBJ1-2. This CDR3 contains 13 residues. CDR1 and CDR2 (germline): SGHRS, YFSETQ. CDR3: CASSSNTNYGYTF.

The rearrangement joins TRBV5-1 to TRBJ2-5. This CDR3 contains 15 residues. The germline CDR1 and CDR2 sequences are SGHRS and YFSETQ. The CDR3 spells CASSLQTSPAETQYF. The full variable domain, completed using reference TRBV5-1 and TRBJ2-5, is KAGVTQTPRYLIKTRGQQVTLSCSPISGHRSVSWYQQTPGQGLQFLFEYFSETQRNKGNFPGRFSGRQFSNSRSEMNVSTLELGDSALYLCASSLQTSPAETQYFGPGTRLLVL.

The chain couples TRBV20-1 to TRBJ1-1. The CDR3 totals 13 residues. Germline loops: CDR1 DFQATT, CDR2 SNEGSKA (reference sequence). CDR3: CSARASMNTEAFF.

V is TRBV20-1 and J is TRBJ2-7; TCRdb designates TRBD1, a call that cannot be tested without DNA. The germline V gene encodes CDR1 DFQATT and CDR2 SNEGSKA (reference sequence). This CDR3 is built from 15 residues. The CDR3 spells CSARDPTGVRHEQYF.

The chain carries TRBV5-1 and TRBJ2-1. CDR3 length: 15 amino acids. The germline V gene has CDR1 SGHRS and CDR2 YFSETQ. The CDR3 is CASGNAMGYYNEQFF.

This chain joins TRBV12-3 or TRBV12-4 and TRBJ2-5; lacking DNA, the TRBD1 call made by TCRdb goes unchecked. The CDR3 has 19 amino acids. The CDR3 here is CASSLALIGAGKLRKTQYF.

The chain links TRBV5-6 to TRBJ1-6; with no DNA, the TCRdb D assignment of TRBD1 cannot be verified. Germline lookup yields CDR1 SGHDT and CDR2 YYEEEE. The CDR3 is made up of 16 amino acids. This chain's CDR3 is CASSSRDRGLNSPLHF.

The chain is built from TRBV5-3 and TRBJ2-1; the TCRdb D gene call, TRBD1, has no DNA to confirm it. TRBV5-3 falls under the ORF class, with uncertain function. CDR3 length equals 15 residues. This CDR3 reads CARSFRGSPYNEQFF.

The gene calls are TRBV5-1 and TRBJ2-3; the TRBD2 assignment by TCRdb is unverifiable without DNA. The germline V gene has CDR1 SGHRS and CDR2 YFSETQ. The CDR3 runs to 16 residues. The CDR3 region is CASSLDPSGKGDTHYF. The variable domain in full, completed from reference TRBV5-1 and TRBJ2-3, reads KAGVTQTPRYLIKTRGQQVTLSCSPISGHRSVSWYQQTPGQGLQFLFEYFSETQRNKGNFPGRFSGRQFSNSRSEMNVSTLELGDSALYLCASSLDPSGKGDTHYFGPGTRLTVL.

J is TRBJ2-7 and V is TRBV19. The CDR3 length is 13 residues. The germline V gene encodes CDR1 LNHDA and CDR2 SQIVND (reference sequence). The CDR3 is CASSWGYSYEQYF. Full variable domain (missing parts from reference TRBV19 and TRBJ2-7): DGGITQSPKYLFRKEGQNVTLSCEQNLNHDAMYWYRQDPGQGLRLIYYSQIVNDFQKGDIAEGYSVSREKKESFPLTVTSAQKNPTAFYLCASSWGYSYEQYFGPGTRLTVT.

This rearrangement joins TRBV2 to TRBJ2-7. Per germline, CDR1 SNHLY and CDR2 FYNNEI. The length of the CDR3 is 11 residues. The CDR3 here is CASSAYYEQYF.